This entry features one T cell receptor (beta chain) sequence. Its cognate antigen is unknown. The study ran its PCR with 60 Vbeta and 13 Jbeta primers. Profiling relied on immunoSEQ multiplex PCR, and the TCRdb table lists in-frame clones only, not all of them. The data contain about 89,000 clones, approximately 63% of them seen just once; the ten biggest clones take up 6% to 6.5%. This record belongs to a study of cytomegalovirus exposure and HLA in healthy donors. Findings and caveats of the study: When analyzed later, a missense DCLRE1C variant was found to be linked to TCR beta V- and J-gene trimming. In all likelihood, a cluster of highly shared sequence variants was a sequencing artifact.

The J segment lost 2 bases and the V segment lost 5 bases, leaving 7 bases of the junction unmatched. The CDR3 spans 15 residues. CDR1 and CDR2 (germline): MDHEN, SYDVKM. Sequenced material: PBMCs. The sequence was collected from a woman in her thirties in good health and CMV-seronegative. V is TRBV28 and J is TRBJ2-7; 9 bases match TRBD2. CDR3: CASSVGLAIAYEQYF. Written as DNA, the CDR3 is TGTGCCAGCAGTGTGGGACTAGCCATCGCCTACGAGCAGTACTTC.